Below are 8 T cell receptor beta chains sequenced from a single sample in a study of blood T cell repertoires in COVID-19 (dated by TCRdb to 2019 to 2021). Library method: the immunoSEQ multiplex PCR assay. The source is immuneACCESS, and TCRdb retained only in-frame sequences with V and J called. Part of the clones is not carried over; for the studies checked, unresolved V genes explain less than half of this, and the remainder is unexplained. For this sample the table gives about 210,000 clones, of which roughly 82% were detected only once. The ten largest clones represent approximately 2.4% of the sample. The specimen sequenced was peripheral blood. The receptors were sampled from a man in his forties who had recovered from COVID-19.

The chain joins TRBV5-6 to TRBJ2-1; tentatively, D is TRBD1 (5 bases). V lost 0 bases to trimming and J lost 4 bases, with 8 bases between them. The CDR3 is made up of 14 amino acids. Germline values: CDR1 SGHDT, CDR2 YYEEEE. CDR3 sequence reads: CASSLGGLYNEQFF. The CDR3 DNA is TGTGCCAGCAGCTTGGGGGGCTTATACAATGAGCAGTTCTTC.

The chain's CDR3 is CATSDTTGEATDTQYF. The CDR3 bases are TGTGCCACCAGTGACACGACAGGGGAGGCCACAGATACGCAGTATTTT. The gene calls are TRBV24-1 and TRBJ2-3; 8 bases map to TRBD1. V lost 4 bases and J lost 2; bases outside the gene matches: 7. There are 16 residues in the CDR3. Germline V CDR1 and CDR2: KGHDR, SFDVKD.

This clone was observed a single time. This sequence joins TRBV10-3 and TRBJ2-7; weak D call: TRBD1 (6 bases). Germline values: CDR1 ENHRY, CDR2 SYGVKD. This CDR3 is 15 amino acids long. V was shortened by 5 bases and J by 5 bases, with 19 bases between the two germline ends. CDR3 region: CAISLDRTAYNEQYF. Written as DNA, the CDR3 is TGTGCCATCAGTTTAGACAGGACAGCATATAACGAGCAGTACTTC.

V is TRBV20-1 and J is TRBJ2-2, with D perhaps matching TRBD1 (5 bases). Between the trimmed V and J ends, which lost 3 bases and 3 bases, there was a span of 8 bases. The germline gives CDR1 DFQATT, CDR2 SNEGSKA (reference sequence). There are 13 residues in the CDR3. The chain's CDR3 is CSASVGDTGELFF. Here the CDR3 DNA reads TGCAGTGCTAGTGTAGGGGACACCGGGGAGCTGTTTTTT.

This clone was seen a single time. This sequence joins TRBV6-2 or TRBV6-3 and TRBJ1-1; possible D gene TRBD1, 5 bases. The V gene's germline CDR1 is MNHEY and CDR2 SVGEGT. The CDR3 spans 15 residues. V lost 4 bases and J lost 4, with 16 bases in between. CDR3 DNA: TGTGCCAGCAGTTCGCCCCCGGGGGGGGTCACTGAAGCTTTCTTT. Its translation: CASSSPPGGVTEAFF.

V usage is TRBV19 and J usage is TRBJ1-4; 8 bases are shared with TRBD1. The V segment lost 6 bases and the J segment 7 bases; nucleotides outside the gene matches: 4. This CDR3 contains 13 residues. From germline, CDR1 is LNHDA and CDR2 SQIVND (reference sequence). Written as DNA, the CDR3 is TGTGCCAGTAGACGGACAGGGACTGAAAAACTGTTTTTT. As protein: CASRRTGTEKLFF.

This chain joins TRBV9 and TRBJ1-3; 7 bases align to TRBD1. The CDR3 has 15 amino acids. V gave up 4 bases and J gave up 2 bases; unmatched junction bases: 6. Germline CDR1 SGDLS, CDR2 YYNGEE. The CDR3 DNA is TGTGCCAGCAGCTACTCACAGGGGACTGGAAACACCATATATTTT. It specifies CASSYSQGTGNTIYF.

The rearrangement uses TRBV6-6 and TRBJ1-1, with D tentatively TRBD1 (6 bases). Deletions cut 6 bases from V and 2 bases from J, with 13 bases between. The CDR3 covers 14 residues. The V gene's germline CDR1 is MNHNY and CDR2 SVGAGI (reference sequence). CDR3 nucleotide sequence: TGTGCCAGCAGCTGGGGACAAAGTAACACTGAAGCTTTCTTT. Residues: CASSWGQSNTEAFF.